The rows below give T cell receptor beta chains drawn from one sample of a study of blood T cell repertoires in COVID-19. Using immunoSEQ multiplex PCR, the repertoire was profiled, and TCRdb retains in-frame clones only, with some absent. The top ten hold approximately 3% of the sample, which has approximately 60,000 clones, around three quarters seen once. Sequencing input: peripheral blood. All receptors derive from a man in his sixties with acute or convalescent COVID-19. Both conserved end residues are part of each CDR3. The D gene is left open where the match is weak. Rows may omit the clone size; those that give it use once, few, many or a size class.

TRBV29-1	TRBJ2-3	NA	NA	CSLTRPDRYTDTQYF	TGCAGCCTCACGCGCCCCGACAGATACACAGATACGCAGTATTTT
TRBV7-3	TRBJ2-5	TRBD2	NA	CASSPDLGIAGEETQYF	TGTGCCAGCAGCCCTGACCTGGGAATAGCGGGGGAAGAGACCCAGTACTTC
TRBV5-4	TRBJ2-5	TRBD2	few	CASSFPGGETQYF	TGTGCCAGCAGCTTTCCGGGGGGGGAGACCCAGTACTTC
TRBV5-4	TRBJ1-5	NA	once	CASSMGDSNQPQHF	TGTGCCAGCAGTATGGGAGATAGCAATCAGCCCCAGCATTTT
TRBV15	TRBJ1-1	NA	NA	CATSRDLPGMGTEAFF	TGTGCCACCAGCAGAGATCTGCCGGGGATGGGCACTGAAGCTTTCTTT
TRBV7-9	TRBJ2-1	TRBD1	once	CASSLGQGSNEQFF	TGTGCCAGCAGCTTGGGACAGGGGAGCAATGAGCAGTTCTTC
TRBV11-2	TRBJ1-1	TRBD1	NA	CASSLGRGRTGAFF	TGTGCCAGCAGCTTAGGCAGAGGAAGGACAGGGGCTTTCTTT
TRBV19	TRBJ1-3	TRBD1	NA	CASSIWTGPSGNTIYF	TGTGCCAGTAGTATTTGGACAGGGCCCTCTGGAAACACCATATATTTT
TRBV9	TRBJ1-1	NA	NA	CASSVDQGRTEAFF	TGTGCCAGCAGCGTAGACCAGGGGCGGACTGAAGCTTTCTTT
TRBV7-2	TRBJ2-7	NA	NA	CASSSSSYEQYF	TGTGCCAGCAGCTCCAGCTCCTACGAGCAGTACTTC
TRBV28	TRBJ2-7	NA	NA	CASSFKRGEQYF	TGTGCCAGCAGTTTTAAGCGAGGAGAGCAGTACTTC
TRBV2	TRBJ2-5	NA	NA	CASGVAGETQYF	TGTGCCAGCGGAGTAGCCGGGGAGACCCAGTACTTC
TRBV7-2	TRBJ2-4	NA	NA	CASSPSAGLLVAKNIQYF	TGTGCCAGCAGCCCGTCGGCGGGGCTACTAGTAGCCAAAAACATTCAGTACTTC
TRBV5-6	TRBJ2-7	NA	NA	CASNTGLGTYEQYF	TGTGCCAGCAACACAGGGTTGGGGACCTACGAGCAGTACTTC
TRBV25-1	TRBJ2-7	NA	NA	CASSEETVPYEQYF	TGTGCCAGCAGTGAAGAAACAGTCCCCTACGAGCAGTACTTC
TRBV30	TRBJ1-5	NA	few	CAWSVGQGSSGSNQPQHF	TGTGCCTGGAGTGTGGGGCAGGGATCATCGGGCAGCAATCAGCCCCAGCATTTT
TRBV5-1	TRBJ2-2	NA	NA	CASSLTALNTGELFF	TGCGCCAGCAGCTTAACAGCCCTTAACACCGGGGAGCTGTTTTTT
TRBV7-9	TRBJ1-6	TRBD1	NA	CASSLGDRDNSPLHF	TGTGCCAGCAGCTTAGGGGACAGGGATAATTCACCCCTCCACTTT
TRBV30	TRBJ1-2	NA	NA	CAWNSGGTGYTF	TGTGCCTGGAACAGCGGGGGAACTGGCTACACCTTC
TRBV14	TRBJ2-7	NA	NA	CASSQDRGWGFLDEQYF	TGTGCCAGCAGCCAAGATCGGGGGTGGGGCTTCCTAGATGAGCAGTACTTC
TRBV19	TRBJ2-2	TRBD2	once	CASSTGLAGGHTGELFF	TGTGCCAGTAGTACCGGACTAGCGGGGGGGCACACCGGGGAGCTGTTTTTT
TRBV11-2	TRBJ1-5	TRBD1	NA	CASSSTTGKGQPQHF	TGTGCCAGCAGCTCGACGACAGGGAAGGGTCAGCCCCAGCATTTT
TRBV27	TRBJ2-1	NA	NA	CASRGEWGVGQFF	TGTGCCAGCAGGGGAGAGTGGGGGGTGGGGCAGTTCTTC
TRBV11-2	TRBJ2-7	TRBD2	NA	CASSLASGRDRSYEQYF	TGTGCCAGCAGCTTGGCTAGCGGGCGGGACCGCTCCTACGAGCAGTACTTC
TRBV30	TRBJ1-1	TRBD1	few	CAWRARGRREGNTEAFF	TGTGCCTGGAGGGCCAGGGGGCGGAGGGAGGGGAACACTGAAGCTTTCTTT
TRBV28	TRBJ1-3	TRBD1	few	CASSQAGTGGRISSGNTIYF	TGTGCCAGCAGCCAAGCCGGGACAGGGGGCAGGATCAGCTCTGGAAACACCATATATTTT
TRBV7-2	TRBJ2-7	NA	once	CASSAPGGNRHEQYF	TGTGCCAGCAGCGCGCCAGGGGGGAATCGGCACGAGCAGTACTTC
TRBV19	TRBJ1-3	TRBD1	NA	CASRYRGDSGNTIYF	TGTGCCAGTAGGTACAGGGGCGACTCTGGAAACACCATATATTTT
TRBV5-6	TRBJ1-2	TRBD1	NA	CASSFSGQNYGYTF	TGTGCCAGCAGCTTTTCGGGACAGAACTATGGCTACACCTTC
TRBV5-1	TRBJ2-7	NA	many	CASSFRGKDYEQYF	TGCGCCAGCAGCTTTCGAGGTAAAGACTACGAGCAGTACTTC
TRBV20-1	TRBJ2-5	NA	NA	CSAPRQGTQYF	TGCAGTGCGCCCCGACAAGGGACCCAGTACTTC
TRBV7-2	TRBJ1-6	NA	few	CASSLSYGTPLHF	TGTGCCAGCAGCTTATCTTACGGGACACCCCTCCACTTT
TRBV9	TRBJ1-3	NA	NA	CASTFGTGFSGNTIYF	TGTGCCAGCACCTTTGGAACAGGGTTCTCTGGAAACACCATATATTTT
TRBV27	TRBJ1-2	NA	NA	CASSTGLANYGYTF	TGTGCCAGCAGTACGGGGTTAGCTAACTATGGCTACACCTTC
TRBV5-1	TRBJ2-1	NA	NA	CASREPGPGVVTYNEQFF	TGCGCCAGCAGAGAACCCGGGCCAGGGGTAGTAACCTACAATGAGCAGTTCTTC
TRBV11-1	TRBJ2-3	NA	NA	CASSLQENTDTQYF	TGTGCCAGCAGCTTGCAGGAAAACACAGATACGCAGTATTTT
TRBV10-3	TRBJ1-3	NA	NA	CAISESSGSMDTIYF	TGTGCCATCAGTGAGTCGTCAGGCTCTATGGACACCATATATTTT
TRBV5-1	TRBJ2-1	TRBD1	NA	CASSTQGAGNNEQFF	TGCGCCAGCAGCACTCAGGGGGCTGGAAACAATGAGCAGTTCTTC
TRBV25-1	TRBJ2-2	NA	NA	CASSVQGGTGELFF	TGTGCCAGCAGTGTCCAGGGAGGCACCGGGGAGCTGTTTTTT
TRBV5-1	TRBJ2-7	TRBD2	few	CASRVAGGLSYEQYF	TGCGCCAGCAGGGTAGCGGGGGGGCTGTCCTACGAGCAGTACTTC
TRBV6-5	TRBJ1-2	NA	NA	CASRPGRDYGYTF	TGTGCCAGCAGGCCCGGGAGAGACTATGGCTACACCTTC
TRBV7-9	TRBJ2-7	TRBD2	NA	CASSLSRGTSGEEQYF	TGTGCCAGCAGCTTATCCCGCGGGACTAGCGGGGAAGAGCAGTACTTC
TRBV19	TRBJ2-7	TRBD1	few	CASSLRTGEYGEQYF	TGTGCCAGTAGTCTAAGGACAGGGGAATACGGCGAGCAGTACTTC
TRBV6-2/TRBV6-3	TRBJ1-1	NA	NA	CASSAVSYTEAFF	TGTGCCAGCAGCGCAGTTTCGTACACTGAAGCTTTCTTT
TRBV6-5	TRBJ1-2	TRBD1	NA	CASRRQGSGGYTF	TGTGCCAGCAGACGACAGGGTAGCGGTGGCTACACCTTC